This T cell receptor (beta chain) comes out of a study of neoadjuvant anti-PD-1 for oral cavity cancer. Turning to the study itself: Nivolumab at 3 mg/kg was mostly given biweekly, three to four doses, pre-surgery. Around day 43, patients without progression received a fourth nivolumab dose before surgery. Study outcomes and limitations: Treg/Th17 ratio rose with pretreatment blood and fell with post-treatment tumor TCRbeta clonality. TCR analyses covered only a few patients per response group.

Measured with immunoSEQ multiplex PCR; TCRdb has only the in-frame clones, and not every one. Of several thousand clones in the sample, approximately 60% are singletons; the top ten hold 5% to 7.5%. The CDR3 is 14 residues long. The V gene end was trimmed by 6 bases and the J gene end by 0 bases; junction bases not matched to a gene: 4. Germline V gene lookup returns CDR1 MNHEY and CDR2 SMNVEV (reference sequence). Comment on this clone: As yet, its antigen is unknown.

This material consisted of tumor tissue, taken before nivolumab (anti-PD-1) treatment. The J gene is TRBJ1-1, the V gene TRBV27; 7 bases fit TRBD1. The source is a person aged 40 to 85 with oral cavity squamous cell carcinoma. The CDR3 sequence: CASSERGLNTEAFF. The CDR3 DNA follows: TGTGCCAGCAGCGAGAGGGGGCTGAACACTGAAGCTTTCTTT.